The entry below gives a single T cell receptor (beta chain) sequence along with its context. The sample originates from a study of control samples from healthy donors and cancer patients. Measured with immunoSEQ multiplex PCR; TCRdb has only the in-frame clones, and not every one. The sample holds about 130,000 clones; about 91% are singletons and the top ten take around 8.1%. Germline assignment: CDR1 SGHDT and CDR2 YYEEEE. Trimming stripped 3 bases from V and 4 bases from J, with 13 bases between. The length of the CDR3 is 14 residues. V gene TRBV5-6 combines with J gene TRBJ2-5, with a tentative D call TRBD1 (6 bases). This TCR came from a man between 18 and 35 years old in good health. Specimen: blood. The chain's CDR3 is CASSSQGSGETQYF. The CDR3 DNA sequence: TGTGCCAGCAGCTCGCAGGGGTCGGGAGAGACCCAGTACTTC.